The table lists the clone carrying this T cell receptor beta chain with a few counts. The antigen is unknown. This specimen comes from a study of vaccination and CD4 T cells after COVID-19. In the study overall: Six men and four women formed the convalescents, two being Hispanic.

With the Oncomine TCR Beta short-read assay, DNA from cultured CD4+ T cells was sequenced. Genomic DNA was extracted from cultured CD4+ T cells. TCRdb re-derived calls from the PCR reads in MiXCR, one entry per CDR3 protein. The data show about 11,000 distinct CDR3 sequences, roughly 40% seen once. Sample treatment: 10-day PBMC culture with coronavirus spike peptide pools or control peptides (ViraFEST assay). With fresh IL-2 medium, half the medium was replaced on days 3 and 7. This CDR3 contains 15 residues. The germline gives CDR1 DFQATT, CDR2 SNEGSKA (reference sequence). V lost 0 bases to trimming and J lost 0 bases, with 9 bases between them.

Source: CD4+ T cells from blood, cultured in vitro, taken after SARS-CoV-2 vaccination. The V call is TRBV20-1, the J call TRBJ1-3; tentative D call: TRBD1 (6 bases). The clonotype comes from a human donor who had recovered from COVID-19. CDR3 in DNA: TGCAGTGCTAGAGATGCGGACAGCTCTGGAAACACCATATATTTT. Protein sequence: CSARDADSSGNTIYF.